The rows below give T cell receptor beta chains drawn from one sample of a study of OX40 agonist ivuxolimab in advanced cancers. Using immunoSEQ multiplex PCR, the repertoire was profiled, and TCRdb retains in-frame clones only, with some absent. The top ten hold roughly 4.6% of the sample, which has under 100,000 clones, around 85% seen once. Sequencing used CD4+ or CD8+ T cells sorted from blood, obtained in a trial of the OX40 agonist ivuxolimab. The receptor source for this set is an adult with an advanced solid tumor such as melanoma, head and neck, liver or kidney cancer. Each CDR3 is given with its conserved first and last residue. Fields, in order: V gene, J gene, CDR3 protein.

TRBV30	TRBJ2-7	CAWRRDRGSYEQYF
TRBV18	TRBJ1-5	CASSPGTSNQPQHF
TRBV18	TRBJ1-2	CASTGTAGNNNYGYTF
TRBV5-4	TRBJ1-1	CASSRERSAEAFF
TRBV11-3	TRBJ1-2	CASSLGQGQGYTF
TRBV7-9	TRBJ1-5	CASSKNSNQPQHF
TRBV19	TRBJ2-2	CASSPGLGLANTGELFF
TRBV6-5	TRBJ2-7	CASSYSGTVDGRYQYF
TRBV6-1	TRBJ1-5	CASSGDPGQGSPQHF
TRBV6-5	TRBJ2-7	CASSWTSGSLYEQYF
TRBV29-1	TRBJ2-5	CSVKGEETQYF
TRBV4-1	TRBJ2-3	CASSHGRGTRSTDTQYF
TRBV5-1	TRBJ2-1	CASSSPGRVGEQFF
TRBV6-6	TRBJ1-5	CASSTGYQPQHF
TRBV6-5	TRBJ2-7	CASSGHLLSYEQYF
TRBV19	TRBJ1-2	CASSLSRDPHTF
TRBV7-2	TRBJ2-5	CASSLGTETQYF
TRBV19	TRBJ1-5	CASRTGQFNQPQHF
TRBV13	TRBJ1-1	CASSRGLGVGKDTEAFF
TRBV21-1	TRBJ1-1	CASSKKGTGDTEAFF
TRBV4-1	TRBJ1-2	CASSQSVPMGVGGYTF
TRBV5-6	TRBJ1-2	CASSLGPSGGPPDGYTF
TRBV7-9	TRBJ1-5	CASSLDDQPQHF
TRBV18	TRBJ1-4	CASSPSVGPTNEKLFF
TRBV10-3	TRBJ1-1	CAISGTGYTEAFF
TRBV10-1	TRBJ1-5	CASTDRYSNQPQHF
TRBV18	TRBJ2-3	CASCNTDTQYF
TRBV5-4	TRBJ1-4	CASSLGAGLTNEKLFF
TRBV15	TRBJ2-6	CATSRDPGTGANVLTF
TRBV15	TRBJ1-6	CATSERNSPLHF
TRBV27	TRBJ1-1	CASSDYQFAEAFF
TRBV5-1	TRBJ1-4	CASSLATDSEKLFF
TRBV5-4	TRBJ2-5	CASSFRGAQETQYF
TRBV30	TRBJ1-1	CAWKRQVKNTEAFF
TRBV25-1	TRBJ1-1	CASSTGKSTEAFF
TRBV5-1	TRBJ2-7	CASRLGYEQYF
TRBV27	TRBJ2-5	CASSTWDSQETQYF
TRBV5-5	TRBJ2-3	CASSLRLAGGTSTDTQYF
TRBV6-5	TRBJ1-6	CASDLGSSYNSPLHF
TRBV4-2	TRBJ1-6	CASSQDTGTGDNSPLHF
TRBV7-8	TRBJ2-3	CASSLLGGPSTDTQYF
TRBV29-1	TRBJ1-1	CSVGAGAEAFF
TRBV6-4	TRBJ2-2	CASGTSNTGELFF
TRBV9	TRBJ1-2	CASSVETSGAYGYTF
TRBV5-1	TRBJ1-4	CASSLSGTTNEKLFF
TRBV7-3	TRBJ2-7	CASSSSWEAGEQYF
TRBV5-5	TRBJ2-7	CASSSRLAEQYF
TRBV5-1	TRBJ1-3	CASSLQGSHGNTIYF
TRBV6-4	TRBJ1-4	CASSETGTKGKLFF
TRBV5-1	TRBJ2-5	CASSLGDSSFQTQYF
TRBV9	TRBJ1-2	CASSVAGYGYTF
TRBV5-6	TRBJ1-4	CASYLQGDDNEKLFF
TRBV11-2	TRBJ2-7	CASSLRDTADYEQYF
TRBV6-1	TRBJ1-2	CASSERSDYGYTF
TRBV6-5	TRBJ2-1	CASSYSGLGLANEQFF
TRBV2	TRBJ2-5	CAYRQGAGETQYF
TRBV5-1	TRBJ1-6	CASSNTPGWSPLHF
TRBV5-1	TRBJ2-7	CASSALAGSSYEQYF
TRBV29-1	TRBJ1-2	CSVESVVRYGYTF
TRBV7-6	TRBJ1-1	CASSLALNSGTEAFF